Sequencing of this TCR beta chain was carried out in a study of cytomegalovirus exposure and HLA in healthy donors. Amplification used 60 Vbeta primers and 13 Jbeta primers. Clones were sequenced by immunoSEQ multiplex PCR, and TCRdb holds only the in-frame ones, with some missing. The sample records about 160,000 clones, about 75% being singletons. The study, taken as a whole, reports: Relative to equally common others, HLA-associated TCR beta chains showed greater clonal expansion in a later analysis.

As concerns this clone: What it recognizes is unknown.

The CDR3 runs to 14 residues. The ends were cut back, 8 bases at V and 1 base at J, with 13 bases in the middle. The germline CDR1 and CDR2 sequences are LNHDA and SQIVND (reference sequence). The sequence was obtained from a female donor in good health and CMV-seronegative. Sequences were obtained from PBMCs. The rearrangement joins TRBV19 to TRBJ2-3, with D perhaps matching TRBD1 (6 bases). The chain's CDR3 is CASRTGLGTDTQYF. The CDR3 region has the DNA TGTGCCAGTCGAACAGGGCTCGGCACAGATACGCAGTATTTT.